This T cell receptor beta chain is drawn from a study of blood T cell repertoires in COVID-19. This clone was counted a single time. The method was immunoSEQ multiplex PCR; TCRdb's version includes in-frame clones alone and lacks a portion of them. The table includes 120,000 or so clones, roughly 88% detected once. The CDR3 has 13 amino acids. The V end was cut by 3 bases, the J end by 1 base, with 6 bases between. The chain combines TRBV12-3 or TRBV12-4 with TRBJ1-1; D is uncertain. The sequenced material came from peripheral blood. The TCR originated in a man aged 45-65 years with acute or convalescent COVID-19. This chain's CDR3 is CASSLRQNTEAFF. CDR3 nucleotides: TGTGCCAGCAGTTTGCGACAGAACACTGAAGCTTTCTTT.